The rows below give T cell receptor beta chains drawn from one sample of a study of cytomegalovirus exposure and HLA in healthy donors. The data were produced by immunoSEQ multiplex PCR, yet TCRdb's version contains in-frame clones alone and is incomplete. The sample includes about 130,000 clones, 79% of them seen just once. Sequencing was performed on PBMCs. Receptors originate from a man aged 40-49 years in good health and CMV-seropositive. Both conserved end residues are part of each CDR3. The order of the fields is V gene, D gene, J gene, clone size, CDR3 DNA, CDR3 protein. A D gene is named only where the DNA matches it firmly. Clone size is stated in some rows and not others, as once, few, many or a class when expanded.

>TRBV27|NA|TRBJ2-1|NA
TGTGCCAGCAGTTTATCGACAGCGATCAATGAGCAGTTCTTC
CASSLSTAINEQFF
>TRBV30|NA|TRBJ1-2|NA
TGTGCCTGGAGAGTGGCGTCAGGGGTCGCTGGCTACACCTTC
CAWRVASGVAGYTF
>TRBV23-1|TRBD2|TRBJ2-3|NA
TGCGGAGGGTATGGGACTAGCGGGCGGATCACGCAGTATTTT
CGGYGTSGRITQYF
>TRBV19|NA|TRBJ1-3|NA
TGTGCCAGTATCGATATCACAGGGAACTCTGGAAACACCATATATTTT
CASIDITGNSGNTIYF
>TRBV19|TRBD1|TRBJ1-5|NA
TGTGCCAGTAGTACTGACAGGGCAGGGGGCAATCAGCCCCAGCATTTT
CASSTDRAGGNQPQHF
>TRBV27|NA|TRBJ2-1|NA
TGTGCCAGCAGTTTACCCCCGGGATACAATGAGCAGTTCTTC
CASSLPPGYNEQFF
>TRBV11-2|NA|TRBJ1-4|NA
TGTGCCAGCAGCTTAGCGACAGGTTCTAACCATGAAAAACTGTTTTTT
CASSLATGSNHEKLFF
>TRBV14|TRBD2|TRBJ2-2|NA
TGTGCCAGCAGCCCCCTCGGGGGGACCGGGGAGCTGTTTTTT
CASSPLGGTGELFF
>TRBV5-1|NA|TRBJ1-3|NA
TGCGCCAGCAGCTTGGACGGGATGGGAAACACCATATATTTT
CASSLDGMGNTIYF
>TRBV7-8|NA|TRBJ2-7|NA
TGTGCCAGCAGCTTATGGGAGTCGAGCTCCTACGAGCAGTACTTC
CASSLWESSSYEQYF
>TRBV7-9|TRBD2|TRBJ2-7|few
TGTGCCAGCAGCTTAGATTGGGCTTTCCCCGGGACTAGGCCCTACGAGCAGTACTTC
CASSLDWAFPGTRPYEQYF
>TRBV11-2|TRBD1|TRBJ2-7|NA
TGTGCCAGCAGCTCGCTGGGACAGGGCTTCTACGAGCAGTACTTC
CASSSLGQGFYEQYF
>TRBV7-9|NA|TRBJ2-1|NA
TGTGCCAGCAGCGCAGGACAGAACAATGAGCAGTTCTTC
CASSAGQNNEQFF
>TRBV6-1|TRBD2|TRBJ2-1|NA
TGTGCCAGCAGTGGCCGGTCCGGGACTAGCGGGATAGAGCAGTTCTTC
CASSGRSGTSGIEQFF
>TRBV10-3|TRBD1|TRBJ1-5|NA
TGTGCCATCAGTGGAAATGACAGGGGGGATAATCAGCCCCAGCATTTT
CAISGNDRGDNQPQHF
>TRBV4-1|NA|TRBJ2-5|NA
TGCGCCAGCAGCCCACGAACCGGGTTGAGGACCCAGTACTTC
CASSPRTGLRTQYF
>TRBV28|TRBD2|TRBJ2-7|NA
TGTGCCAGCAGTCTAGTCGGGGGGTACGAGCAGTACTTC
CASSLVGGYEQYF
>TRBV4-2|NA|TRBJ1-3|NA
TGTGCCAGCAGCCAAGATTCGGCGGATGCGGGGGCGGCTGGAAACACCATATATTTT
CASSQDSADAGAAGNTIYF
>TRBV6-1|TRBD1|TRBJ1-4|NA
TGTGCCAGCAGTGGGGACAGGGGTAATGAAAAACTGTTTTTT
CASSGDRGNEKLFF
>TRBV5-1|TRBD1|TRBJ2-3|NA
TGCGCCAGCACCCAGACAGGGAATAGCGCAGATACGCAGTATTTT
CASTQTGNSADTQYF
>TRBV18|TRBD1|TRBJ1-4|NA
TGTGCCAGCTCCCCCCCACGGACAGGGGTCGGGGCTAATGAAAAACTGTTTTTT
CASSPPRTGVGANEKLFF
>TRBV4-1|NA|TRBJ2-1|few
TGCGCCAGCAGCCACACCTACAATGAGCAGTTCTTC
CASSHTYNEQFF
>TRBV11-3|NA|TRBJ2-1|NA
TGTGCCAGCAGCTTCGGGCGGGACTACAATGAGCAGTTCTTC
CASSFGRDYNEQFF
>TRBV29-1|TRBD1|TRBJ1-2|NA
TGCAGCGTCGGGACAGGGGGCGACGGCTACACCTTC
CSVGTGGDGYTF
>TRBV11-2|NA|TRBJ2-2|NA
TGTGCCAGCAGCCCGACTAGGGGGGAGCTGTTTTTT
CASSPTRGELFF
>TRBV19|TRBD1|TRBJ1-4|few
TGTGCCAGTACCGGACAGGTTGGGGGAAATGAAAAACTGTTTTTT
CASTGQVGGNEKLFF
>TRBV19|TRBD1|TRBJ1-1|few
TGTGCCAGTAGTTTATTCGTGGATATGGGACAGGGAATCGGAAAGAACACTGAAGCTTTCTTT
CASSLFVDMGQGIGKNTEAFF
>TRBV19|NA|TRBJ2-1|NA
TGTGCCAGTAGTATTAATGGGCTATCCTACAATGAGCAGTTCTTC
CASSINGLSYNEQFF
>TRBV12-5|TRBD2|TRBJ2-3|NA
TGTGCTAGTGGCCGAAGCGGGAGGATGACAGATACGCAGTATTTT
CASGRSGRMTDTQYF
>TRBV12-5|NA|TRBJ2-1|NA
TGTGCTAGTGGTTTGAATATTGGGAGCTCCTACAATGAGCAGTTCTTC
CASGLNIGSSYNEQFF
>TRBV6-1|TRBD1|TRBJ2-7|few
TGTGCCAGTAGGCCAGGGGGCAACGAGAACGAGCAGTACTTC
CASRPGGNENEQYF
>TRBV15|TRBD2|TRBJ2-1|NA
TGTGCCACCCGGGCGGGAGGGAACGGGAATGAGCAGTTCTTC
CATRAGGNGNEQFF
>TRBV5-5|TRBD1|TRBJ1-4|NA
TGTGCCAGCAGCTTCAGGGGGATGAGTGAAAAACTGTTTTTT
CASSFRGMSEKLFF
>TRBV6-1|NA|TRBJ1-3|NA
TGTGCCAGCAACTTCGACAGCAACTCTGGAAACACCATATATTTT
CASNFDSNSGNTIYF
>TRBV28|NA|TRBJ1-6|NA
TGTGCCAGCATCCTCGCGGCAGGGGCGTCACCCCTCCACTTT
CASILAAGASPLHF
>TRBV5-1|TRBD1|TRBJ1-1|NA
TGCGCCAGCAGCAAGGACAGGATGAACACTGAAGCTTTCTTT
CASSKDRMNTEAFF
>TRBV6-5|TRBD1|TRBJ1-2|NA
TGTGCCAGCACCCCAGGGGGACCTAACTATGGCTACACCTTC
CASTPGGPNYGYTF
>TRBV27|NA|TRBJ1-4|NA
TGTGCCAGCAGCCAACCGTCTGGTGAGGCAGCTAATGAAAAACTGTTTTTT
CASSQPSGEAANEKLFF
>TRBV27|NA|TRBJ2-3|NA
TGTGCCAGCAGTCCCACAAGGGGAGATACGCAGTATTTT
CASSPTRGDTQYF
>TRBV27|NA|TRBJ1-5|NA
TGTGCCAGCAGCTATCAAACAGGGAGTCAGCCCCAGCATTTT
CASSYQTGSQPQHF
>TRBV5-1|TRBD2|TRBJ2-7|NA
TGCGCCAGCAGCTTGTCCCTAGCGGGAGGTAACGAGCAGTACTTC
CASSLSLAGGNEQYF